Below are 24 T cell receptor beta chains sequenced from a single sample in a study of post-analysis software for immune sequencing data. Included in the TCR beta cDNA libraries were unique molecular identifiers. TCRdb re-derived calls from the PCR reads in MiXCR, one entry per CDR3 protein. The table lists 650,000 to 900,000 distinct CDR3 sequences, just over 45% of them singletons, with roughly 5% in the top ten. Study-wide findings and caveats: In patients, 4 to 6 TRBV segments were more frequent than in controls, with TRBV5-6, TRBV5-1 and TRBV20-1 among them.

Their specific antigens are unknown. The sample consisted of blood. The receptors originated from a girl aged 5-17 years with multiple sclerosis.

The chain couples TRBV24-1 to TRBJ2-1, with TRBD2 matching 7 bases. The CDR3 has 16 amino acids. With V trimmed by 7 bases and J by 8 bases, 16 bases remained unmatched. CDR1 is KGHDR, CDR2 SFDVKD, per germline. The CDR3 DNA reads as TGTGCCACCAGGGGAAGGGCGGGAGACAGCCTGGATGAGCAGTTCTTC. The encoded protein is CATRGRAGDSLDEQFF.

This rearrangement joins TRBV29-1 to TRBJ2-1, with D unclear. Between the trimmed V and J ends, which lost 0 bases and 1 base, there was a span of 10 bases. CDR1 is SQVTM, CDR2 ANQGSEA, per germline. The CDR3 totals 15 residues. DNA of the CDR3: TGCAGCGTTGAAGATCATCAGGTTTCCTACAATGAGCAGTTCTTC. This encodes CSVEDHQVSYNEQFF.

This chain uses TRBV28 with TRBJ1-6, with D unresolved. The germline V gene has CDR1 MDHEN and CDR2 SYDVKM. The CDR3 has 15 residues. Trimming shortened V by 4 bases and J by 4 bases, and 11 bases separated the two germline ends. The CDR3 DNA reads TGTGCCAGCAGTTATGACACGGGTTATAATTCACCCCTCCACTTT. Protein product: CASSYDTGYNSPLHF. Full variable domain (missing parts from reference TRBV28 and TRBJ1-6): DVKVTQSSRYLVKRTGEKVFLECVQDMDHENMFWYRQDPGLGLRLIYFSYDVKMKEKGDIPEGYSVSREKKERFSLILESASTNQTSMYLCASSYDTGYNSPLHFGNGTRLTVT.

The V and J genes are TRBV13 and TRBJ2-4, with 10 bases lining up with TRBD1. CDR1 is PRHDT, CDR2 FYEKMQ, per germline (reference sequence). J gave up 9 bases and V 5 bases, and 7 bases lay outside the gene matches. The CDR3 extends over 14 amino acids. CDR3 sequence: CASSPSGQGGIQYF. Here the CDR3 DNA reads TGTGCCAGCAGCCCTTCAGGACAGGGGGGCATTCAGTACTTC.

This chain connects TRBV13 to TRBJ2-1, with unresolved D. V shed 8 bases and J shed 0 bases, with 11 bases lying between them. Germline CDR1 is PRHDT and CDR2 is FYEKMQ (reference sequence). The CDR3 has 14 amino acids. As DNA, the CDR3 is TGTGCCAGCTCACTAAGCCGCTCCTACAATGAGCAGTTCTTC. This gives the protein CASSLSRSYNEQFF.

The gene calls are TRBV3-1 and TRBJ1-6; 7 bases align to TRBD1. The V gene's germline CDR1 is LGHDT and CDR2 YNNKEL (reference sequence). The CDR3 has 15 residues. Trimming at V came to 3 bases and at J to 7 bases, leaving 6 bases not matched to a gene. The CDR3 DNA reads as TGTGCCAGCAGCCAGTACCGGGACAGAAATTCACCCCTCCACTTT. Translating it yields CASSQYRDRNSPLHF.

The chain recombines TRBV12-3 or TRBV12-4 with TRBJ2-3; a weak D match, TRBD1 (5 bases). Trimming pared 6 bases from V and 7 bases from J, leaving 17 bases between. This CDR3 region has 14 residues. CDR3 region: CASSSDSLWHTQYF. CDR3 DNA: TGTGCCAGCAGCTCCGACAGCTTGTGGCATACGCAGTATTTT.

The genes are TRBV20-1 and TRBJ2-7, with 8 bases fitting TRBD2. The CDR3 extends over 14 amino acids. Germline values: CDR1 DFQATT, CDR2 SNEGSKA (reference sequence). V shed 4 bases and J 3 bases; nucleotides not matched to a gene: 8. The CDR3 protein is CSATGREANYEQYF. The CDR3 DNA follows: TGCAGTGCTACAGGGCGGGAGGCCAACTACGAGCAGTACTTC.

The chain is built from TRBV7-9 and TRBJ1-2; D might be TRBD1 (6 bases). Germline assignment: CDR1 SEHNR and CDR2 FQNEAQ (reference sequence). V lost 9 bases and J lost 7, with 27 bases in between. The CDR3 spans 16 residues. The CDR3 region is CASFRDTEPLRGGYTF. The CDR3 DNA reads TGTGCCAGTTTCCGGGACACCGAACCCCTTAGGGGTGGCTACACCTTC.

This sequence joins TRBV7-8 and TRBJ2-4; D possibly matches TRBD1 or TRBD2 (6 bases each). The germline CDR1 and CDR2 sequences are SGHVS and FQNEAQ. The CDR3 has 18 amino acids. The V and J ends lost 4 bases and 3 bases respectively, with 22 bases between them. The CDR3: CASSWWDMSRGDKNIQYF. The CDR3 DNA is TGTGCCAGCAGCTGGTGGGACATGTCGAGGGGGGACAAAAACATTCAGTACTTC.

This clonotype was seen only once. The V call is TRBV7-2, the J call TRBJ2-3, with 8 bases fitting TRBD2. The CDR3 loop spans 15 amino acids. Germline assignment: CDR1 SGHTA and CDR2 FQGNSA. J was trimmed by 5 bases and V by 4 bases; bases with no gene match: 8. Here the CDR3 DNA reads TGTGCCAGCAGCTCCCGGAGCGGGAGTCGAGATACGCAGTATTTT. Protein: CASSSRSGSRDTQYF.

The J gene is TRBJ2-5, the V gene TRBV9; either TRBD1 or TRBD2 may supply D (5 bases each). The J call may be in error: the DNA end matches TRBJ2-7 better. The CDR3 is 15 residues long. CDR1 and CDR2 (germline): SGDLS, YYNGEE. Here the CDR3 reads CASSGGSGAHYEQYF. DNA of the CDR3: TGTGCCAGCAGCGGAGGATCCGGGGCCCACTACGAGCAGTACTTC.

The chain is built from TRBV12-3 or TRBV12-4 and TRBJ2-1; possible D gene TRBD1, 5 bases. Trimming removed 8 bases at V and 8 bases at J, with 10 bases between. This CDR3 is built from 11 residues. CDR3 sequence: CASQGAHEQFF. CDR3 nucleotides: TGTGCCAGCCAAGGGGCGCATGAGCAGTTCTTC.

In the case of this clonotype: Sequence at one end of the junction differs from germline and may be a read error. The V gene is TRBV6-5, the J gene TRBJ2-6; D is possibly TRBD1 or TRBD2 (6 bases each). This CDR3 is 16 amino acids long. CDR1 is MNHEY, CDR2 SVGAGI, per germline. The CDR3, as DNA: TGTGCCAGCAGCTCCCTTCAGGGGACTGGGGCCAACGTCCGGACTTTC. Its protein product is CASSSLQGTGANVRTF.

This clonotype showed up just a few times. The V call is TRBV4-1, the J call TRBJ2-1; TRBD2 agrees at 7 bases. Germline values: CDR1 MGHRA, CDR2 YSYEKL. The length of the CDR3 is 14 residues. The J segment lost 10 bases and the V segment lost 0 bases, leaving 6 bases of the junction unmatched. Written as DNA, the CDR3 is TGCGCCAGCAGCCAAGATCGGGTAGCGGGCGAGCAGTTCTTC. Translated, it gives CASSQDRVAGEQFF.

This sequence joins TRBV5-1 and TRBJ2-5, with D uncertain. The assigned J gene may be wrong: the sequence end matches TRBJ2-7 better. This CDR3 comprises 14 residues. The germline V gene has CDR1 SGHRS and CDR2 YFSETQ. CDR3: CASSLIWVGGEQYF. DNA of the CDR3: TGCGCCAGCAGCTTGATTTGGGTGGGCGGCGAGCAGTACTTC.

The chain couples TRBV15 to TRBJ2-1; 14 nucleotides line up with TRBD2. Unmatched junction bases numbered 14, after V lost 4 bases and J lost 0 bases. The germline V gene encodes CDR1 LNHNV and CDR2 YYDKDF (reference sequence). The length of the CDR3 is 21 residues. CDR3 coding DNA: TGTGCCACCAGCATACTACGACTAGCGGGAGGGCTCTGGAGCTCCTACAATGAGCAGTTCTTC. Encoded protein: CATSILRLAGGLWSSYNEQFF.

This clonotype was seen a handful of times. The rearrangement links TRBV7-2 to TRBJ2-4, with D possibly matching TRBD2 (6 bases). The DNA matches TRBJ2-7 better at its end, which makes the J call doubtful. Germline assignment: CDR1 SGHTA and CDR2 FQGNSA. The CDR3 loop spans 14 amino acids. In DNA, the CDR3 is TGTGCCAGCAGGGCCGCGGCTAGCGATTACGAGCAGTACTTC. Translation gives CASRAAASDYEQYF.

The gene calls are TRBV3-1 and TRBJ2-2; 9 bases align to TRBD1. Unmatched junction bases numbered 6, after V lost 4 bases and J lost 6 bases. The CDR3 consists of 15 residues. Per germline, CDR1 LGHDT and CDR2 YNNKEL (reference sequence). Here the CDR3 DNA reads TGTGCCAGCAGCCCCGGGACAGGGTATGCCGGGGAGCTGTTTTTT. Protein: CASSPGTGYAGELFF.

Written as DNA, the CDR3 is TGCGCCAGCAGCTTGCGTAGCGGGAGCTTCGAGCAGTACTTC. It codes for CASSLRSGSFEQYF. This chain connects TRBV5-1 to TRBJ2-7; 9 bases match TRBD2. After removal of 1 base from V and 6 bases from J, the junction contained 5 bases not matched to a gene. The CDR3 extends over 14 amino acids. The germline gives CDR1 SGHRS, CDR2 YFSETQ.

This clonotype was counted between two and nine times. This chain links TRBV20-1 with TRBJ2-5, with 9 bases that match TRBD2. CDR1 and CDR2 (germline): DFQATT, SNEGSKA (reference sequence). CDR3 size: 15 residues. The trim removed 0 bases at V and 3 bases at J, leaving 5 bases unmatched. The CDR3 loop is CSARDFRTSEETQYF. CDR3 nucleotides: TGCAGTGCTAGAGATTTTCGGACTAGCGAAGAGACCCAGTACTTC.

This chain uses TRBV6-5 with TRBJ1-1; D remains ambiguous. Trimming removed 6 bases from V and 0 bases from J, with 11 bases in between. The CDR3 spans 14 residues. Germline values: CDR1 MNHEY, CDR2 SVGAGI. DNA of the CDR3: TGTGCCAGCAGCCATTGGAGGATGAACACTGAAGCTTTCTTT. It specifies CASSHWRMNTEAFF.

This chain connects TRBV28 to TRBJ2-3, with a possible D match to TRBD1 (5 bases). The V gene's germline CDR1 is MDHEN and CDR2 SYDVKM. This CDR3 comprises 14 residues. Trimming took off 3 bases at V and 3 bases at J, with 10 bases between the two ends. The CDR3 bases are TGTGCCAGCAGTTTCGACAGCCTAACAGATACGCAGTATTTT. Amino acid sequence: CASSFDSLTDTQYF.

In this sample, this clonotype turned up a few times. The J gene is TRBJ1-1, the V gene TRBV12-3 or TRBV12-4; 11 bases are shared with TRBD1. The CDR3 has 17 amino acids. V shed 5 bases and J 6 bases; nucleotides not matched to a gene: 14. CDR3: CASSRGQGATVRAEAFF. Written as DNA, the CDR3 is TGTGCCAGCAGTCGCGGACAGGGGGCGACGGTGAGGGCTGAAGCTTTCTTT.